The clone carrying this TCR beta chain was detected many times. Its antigen is undetermined. The sample is drawn from a study of T cells in Graves' hyperthyroidism and ophthalmopathy. Findings and limits, study-wide: Among clonotypes expanded in thyroid above 0.001, most were also found in blood.

TCR beta CDR3 regions were amplified from RNA transcripts. TCR CDR3 underwent first-round RT-PCR with the HTBI primer set. TCRdb passed the multiplex PCR reads through MiXCR, listing each CDR3 protein once. This table holds 350,000 or so distinct CDR3 sequences, 17% found once. This CDR3 comprises 15 residues. The V segment lost 6 bases and the J segment 2 bases; nucleotides outside the gene matches: 7. Sequencing was carried out using blood. This chain connects TRBV12-3 or TRBV12-4 to TRBJ2-7, with TRBD1 matching over 10 bases. The receptor's source is a woman aged 30 to 39 with Graves' hyperthyroidism that later progressed to Graves' ophthalmopathy. The CDR3 is CASSLGQGTAYEQYF. The CDR3, as DNA: TGTGCCAGCAGCCTGGGACAGGGGACCGCCTACGAGCAGTACTTC.